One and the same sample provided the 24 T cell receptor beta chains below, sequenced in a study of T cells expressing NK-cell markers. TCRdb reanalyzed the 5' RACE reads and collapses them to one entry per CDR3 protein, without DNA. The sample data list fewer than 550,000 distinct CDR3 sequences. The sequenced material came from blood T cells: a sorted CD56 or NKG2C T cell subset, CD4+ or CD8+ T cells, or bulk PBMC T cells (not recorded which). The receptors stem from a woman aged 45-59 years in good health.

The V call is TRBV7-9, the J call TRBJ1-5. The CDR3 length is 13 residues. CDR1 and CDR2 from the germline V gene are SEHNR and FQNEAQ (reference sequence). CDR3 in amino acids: CASSSSNNQPQHF.

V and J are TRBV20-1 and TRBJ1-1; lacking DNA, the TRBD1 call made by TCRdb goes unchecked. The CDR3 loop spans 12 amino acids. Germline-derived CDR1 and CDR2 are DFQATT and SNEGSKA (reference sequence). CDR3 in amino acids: CSVRTGTTEAFF.

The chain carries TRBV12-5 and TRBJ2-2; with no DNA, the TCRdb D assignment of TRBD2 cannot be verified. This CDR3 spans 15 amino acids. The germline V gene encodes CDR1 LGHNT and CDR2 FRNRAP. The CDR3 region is CASGLAGSNTGELFF. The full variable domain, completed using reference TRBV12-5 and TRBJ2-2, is DARVTQTPRHKVTEMGQEVTMRCQPILGHNTVFWYRQTMMQGLELLAYFRNRAPLDDSGMPKDRFSAEMPDATLATLKIQPSEPRDSAVYFCASGLAGSNTGELFFGEGSRLTVL.

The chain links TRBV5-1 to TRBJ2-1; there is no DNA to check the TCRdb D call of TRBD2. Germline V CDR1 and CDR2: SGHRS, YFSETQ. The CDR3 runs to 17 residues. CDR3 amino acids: CASSRNRLAGPSHEQFF.

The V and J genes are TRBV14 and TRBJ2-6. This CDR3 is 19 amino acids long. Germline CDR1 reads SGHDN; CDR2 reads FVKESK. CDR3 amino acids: CASSQAFFQADSGANVLTF.

CDR3 loop: CASSQPGLPRTNEQFF. The rearrangement links TRBV7-2 to TRBJ2-1; TCRdb proposes TRBD1, but this gene call is untestable without DNA. CDR1 is SGHTA and CDR2 is FQGNSA in the germline V gene. The length of the CDR3 is 16 residues.

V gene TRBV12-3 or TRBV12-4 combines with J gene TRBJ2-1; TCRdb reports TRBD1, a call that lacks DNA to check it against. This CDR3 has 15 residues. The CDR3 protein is CASSPDGGPYNEQFF.

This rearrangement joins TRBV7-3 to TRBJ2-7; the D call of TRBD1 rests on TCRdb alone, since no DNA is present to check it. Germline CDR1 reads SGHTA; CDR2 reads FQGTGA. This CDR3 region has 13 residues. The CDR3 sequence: CASSLKGAEHQYF.

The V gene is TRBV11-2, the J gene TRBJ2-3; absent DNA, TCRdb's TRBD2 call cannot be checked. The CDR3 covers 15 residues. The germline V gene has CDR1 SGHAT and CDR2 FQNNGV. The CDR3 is CASREGPGRTDTQYF.

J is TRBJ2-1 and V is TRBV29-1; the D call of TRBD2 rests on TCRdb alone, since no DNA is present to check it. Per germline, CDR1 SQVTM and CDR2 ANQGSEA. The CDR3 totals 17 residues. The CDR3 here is CSVEDRLAGRSYNEQFF.

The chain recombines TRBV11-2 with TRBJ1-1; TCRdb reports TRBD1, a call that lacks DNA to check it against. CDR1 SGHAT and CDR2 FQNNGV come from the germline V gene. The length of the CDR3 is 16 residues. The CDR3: CASSYKRGTGRTEAFF.

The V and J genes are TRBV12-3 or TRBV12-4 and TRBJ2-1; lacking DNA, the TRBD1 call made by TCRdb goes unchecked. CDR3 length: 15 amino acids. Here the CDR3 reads CASSLLGQGVNEQFF.

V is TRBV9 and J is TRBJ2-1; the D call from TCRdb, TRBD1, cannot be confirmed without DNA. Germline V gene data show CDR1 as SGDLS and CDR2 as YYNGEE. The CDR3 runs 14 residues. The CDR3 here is CASSLGTEHNEQFF.

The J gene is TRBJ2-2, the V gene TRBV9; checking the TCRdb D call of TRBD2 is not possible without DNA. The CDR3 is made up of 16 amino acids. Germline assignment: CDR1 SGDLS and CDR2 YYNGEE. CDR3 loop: CASRWGSGVNTGELFF.

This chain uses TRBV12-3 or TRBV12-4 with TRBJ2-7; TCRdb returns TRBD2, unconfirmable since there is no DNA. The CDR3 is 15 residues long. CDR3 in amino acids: CASRETSGSLYEQYF.

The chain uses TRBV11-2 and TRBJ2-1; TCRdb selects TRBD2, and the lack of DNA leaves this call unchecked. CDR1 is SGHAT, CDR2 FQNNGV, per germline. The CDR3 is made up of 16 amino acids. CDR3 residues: CASSLDSLAGYNEQFF.

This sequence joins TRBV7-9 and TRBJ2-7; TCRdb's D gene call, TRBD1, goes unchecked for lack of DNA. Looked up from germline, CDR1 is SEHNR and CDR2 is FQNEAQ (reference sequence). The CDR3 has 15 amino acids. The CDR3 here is CASSPWGAKSYEQYF.

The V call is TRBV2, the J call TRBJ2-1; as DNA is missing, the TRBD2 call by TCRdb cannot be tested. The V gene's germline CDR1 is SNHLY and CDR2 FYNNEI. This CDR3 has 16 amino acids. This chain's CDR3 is CASSDPSGRAPNEQFF.

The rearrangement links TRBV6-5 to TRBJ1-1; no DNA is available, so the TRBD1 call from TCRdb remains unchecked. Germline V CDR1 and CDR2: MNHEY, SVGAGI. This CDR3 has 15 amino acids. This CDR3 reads CATTWRQGSMFEAFF.

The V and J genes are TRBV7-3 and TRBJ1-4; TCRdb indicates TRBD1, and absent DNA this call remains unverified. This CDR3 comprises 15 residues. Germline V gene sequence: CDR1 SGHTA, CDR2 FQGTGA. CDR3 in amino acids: CASSLSRGTNEKLFF.

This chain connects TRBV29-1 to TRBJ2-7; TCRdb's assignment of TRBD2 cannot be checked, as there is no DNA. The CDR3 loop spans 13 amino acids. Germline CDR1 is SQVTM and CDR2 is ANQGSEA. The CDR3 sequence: CSGGLAEGGEQYF.

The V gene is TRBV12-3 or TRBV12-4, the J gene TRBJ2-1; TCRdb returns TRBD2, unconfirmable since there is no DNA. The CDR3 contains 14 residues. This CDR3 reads CASSLTSGYNEQFF.

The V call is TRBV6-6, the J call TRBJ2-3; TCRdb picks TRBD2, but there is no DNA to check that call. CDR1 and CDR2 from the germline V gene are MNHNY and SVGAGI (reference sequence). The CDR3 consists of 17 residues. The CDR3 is CASSSGLAGGWGDTQYF.

The CDR3 protein is CAWCRVTGELFF. The rearrangement joins TRBV30 to TRBJ2-2. The germline V gene encodes CDR1 GTSNPN and CDR2 SVGIG (reference sequence). The CDR3 is made up of 12 amino acids.